Following are 17 T cell receptor beta chains from one sample sequenced in a study of blood T cells in healthy people across ages. The authors ran a second PCR of about 6 to 11 cycles using a sample-barcoded 5' primer and a J-beta primer mix. TCRdb reprocessed the 5' RACE reads via MiXCR and lists one record per CDR3 protein. The sample consists of approximately 830,000 distinct CDR3 sequences, approximately 67% of them appearing once. The sample was blood. All receptors derive from a man aged 25-40 years in good health.

This clonotype was picked up one time. This may be a read error: a much more frequent sequence differs by one nucleotide. This chain connects TRBV7-2 to TRBJ2-5, with D tentatively TRBD1 (5 bases). TRBJ2-7 explains the end of the DNA better; the J call may be wrong. The CDR3 covers 14 residues. Germline CDR1 is SGHTA and CDR2 is FQGNSA. For the CDR3, the DNA is TGTGCCAGCAGCTTAGGGACAAGGGGCTACGAGCAGTACTTC. Protein product: CASSLGTRGYEQYF.

This clonotype came up a few times. The gene calls are TRBV11-1 and TRBJ2-4, with D perhaps TRBD1 (6 bases). V gave up 5 bases and J gave up 5 bases, with 13 bases separating them. Germline V lookup: CDR1 SGHAT, CDR2 FQDESV (reference sequence). This CDR3 has 14 amino acids. CDR3 region: CASSRSRTENIQYF. The CDR3 DNA follows: TGTGCCAGCAGCCGAAGTCGGACAGAAAACATTCAGTACTTC.

The CDR3: CASSLAARAWEQYF. Written as DNA, the CDR3 is TGTGCCAGCAGCTTAGCAGCGAGAGCCTGGGAGCAGTACTTC. The V and J genes are TRBV11-1 and TRBJ2-7; D unresolved. The CDR3 length is 14 residues. Trimming removed 0 bases from V and 7 bases from J, with 13 bases in between. Germline lookup yields CDR1 SGHAT and CDR2 FQDESV (reference sequence).

This clonotype was detected only a few times. V and J are TRBV7-2 and TRBJ2-4; 8 bases line up with TRBD2. Germline loops: CDR1 SGHTA, CDR2 FQGNSA. V trimming: 5 bases; J trimming: 5 bases; junction bases outside the gene matches: 14. CDR3 size: 17 residues. The CDR3 nucleotides read TGTGCCAGCAGCGCCCGGAGAAGAGCGGGGGCGGAAAACATTCAGTACTTC. This sequence encodes CASSARRRAGAENIQYF.

The chain joins TRBV10-3 to TRBJ2-7; D unclear. The CDR3 length is 12 residues. Germline V CDR1 and CDR2: ENHRY, SYGVKD. V gave up 4 bases and J gave up 0 bases, with 4 bases separating them. In DNA form, the CDR3 reads TGTGCCATCAGTGGCAACTCCTACGAGCAGTACTTC. Its translation: CAISGNSYEQYF.

The chain has TRBV7-9 and TRBJ2-3, with D possibly being TRBD1 (6 bases). Germline lookup yields CDR1 SEHNR and CDR2 FQNEAQ (reference sequence). V lost 1 base, J lost 2 bases, and 13 bases lay in between. The CDR3 length is 16 residues. CDR3 sequence: CASSLDTAGDTDTQYF. The CDR3 DNA sequence: TGTGCCAGCAGCTTAGACACTGCAGGGGACACAGATACGCAGTATTTT.

The chain uses TRBV29-1 and TRBJ2-1, with 9 positions matching TRBD2. Germline CDR1 and CDR2: SQVTM and ANQGSEA. CDR3 length: 13 amino acids. The ends lost 8 bases at V and 6 bases at J; junction bases unmatched: 8. The CDR3 DNA reads TGCAGCCTCAATAGCGGGGGCGGCAATGAGCAGTTCTTC. It specifies CSLNSGGGNEQFF.

The chain is built from TRBV7-9 and TRBJ1-2; D gene ambiguous. Deletions cut 5 bases from V and 4 bases from J, with 14 bases between. The CDR3 covers 14 residues. Germline CDR1 and CDR2: SEHNR and FQNEAQ (reference sequence). CDR3 DNA sequence: TGTGCCAGCAGCCCCCCGGAGGGATCCTATGGCTACACCTTC. The encoded protein is CASSPPEGSYGYTF.

This clonotype is a singleton in its sample. The chain is built from TRBV4-2 and TRBJ2-7; a possible D gene is TRBD1 (6 bases). Germline V gene lookup returns CDR1 LGHNA and CDR2 YNFKEQ. This CDR3 spans 16 amino acids. The ends were cut back, 0 bases at V and 0 bases at J, with 12 bases in the middle. The DNA of the CDR3 is TGTGCCAGCAGCCAAGAGAGGGGGATCAGCTCCTACGAGCAGTACTTC. This gives the protein CASSQERGISSYEQYF.

This chain joins TRBV4-3 and TRBJ2-4; 8 positions agree with TRBD2. The J call is uncertain, as TRBJ2-7 better fits the DNA end. The germline CDR1 and CDR2 sequences are LGHNA and YSLEER. The CDR3 is made up of 15 amino acids. Here the CDR3 DNA reads TGCGCCAGCAGCCAAGTTAGCGGGGACCCCTACGAGCAGTACTTC. This translates into CASSQVSGDPYEQYF.

This clonotype was counted a few times. The V gene is TRBV27, the J gene TRBJ2-7; a possible D gene is TRBD1 (6 bases). Per the germline V gene, CDR1 is MNHEY and CDR2 is SMNVEV (reference sequence). This CDR3 region has 14 residues. Trimming removed 2 bases at V and 4 bases at J, with 12 bases between. This chain's CDR3 is CASSLTGTRYEQYF. CDR3 in DNA: TGTGCCAGCAGTTTAACCGGGACAAGGTACGAGCAGTACTTC.

The chain employs TRBV6-2 or TRBV6-3 and TRBJ1-5; D may be TRBD1 (5 bases). The V gene's germline CDR1 is MNHEY and CDR2 SVGEGT. Trimming cost V 5 bases and J 5 bases, with 13 bases left between them. This CDR3 region has 14 residues. The CDR3 sequence is CASSQGLEHQPQHF. Written as DNA, the CDR3 is TGTGCCAGCAGTCAGGGTTTGGAACATCAGCCCCAGCATTTT.

This clonotype showed up many times. This rearrangement joins TRBV29-1 to TRBJ2-3; the D is unclear. CDR3 length: 14 amino acids. Germline-derived CDR1 and CDR2 are SQVTM and ANQGSEA. Trimming pared 1 base from V and 4 bases from J, leaving 12 bases between. The CDR3 region has the DNA TGCAGCGTTGAAGGCGCGACGAGGTCAGATACGCAGTATTTT. Translated: CSVEGATRSDTQYF.

The chain uses TRBV6-1 and TRBJ2-4; TRBD1 is a possible D gene (5 bases). From germline, CDR1 is MNHNS and CDR2 SASEGT. The CDR3 consists of 15 residues. Between the trimmed V and J ends, which lost 2 bases and 3 bases, there was a span of 11 bases. The CDR3 loop is CASSEIGVGKNIQYF. The CDR3 DNA reads TGTGCCAGCAGTGAAATAGGGGTCGGCAAAAACATTCAGTACTTC.

This clonotype was counted only a few times. The genes are TRBV5-6 and TRBJ1-5; TRBD1 matches 8 bases. The germline V gene has CDR1 SGHDT and CDR2 YYEEEE. The CDR3 length is 16 residues. V gave up 6 bases and J gave up 1 base; unmatched junction bases: 9. This CDR3 reads CASNQQGASSNQPQHF. As DNA, the CDR3 is TGTGCCAGCAACCAGCAGGGGGCTTCGAGCAATCAGCCCCAGCATTTT.

This clonotype was recorded only once. The CDR3 here is CATSRVSRLRETQYF. The CDR3 DNA reads TGTGCCACCAGCAGAGTGTCTAGGCTCCGAGAGACCCAGTACTTC. V is TRBV15 and J is TRBJ2-5; no reliable D call. There are 15 residues in the CDR3. With 1 base removed from V and 4 bases from J, the gap between germline ends came to 13 bases. Germline CDR1 and CDR2: LNHNV and YYDKDF (reference sequence).

The chain combines TRBV25-1 with TRBJ2-7; D is unresolved. V was trimmed by 9 bases and J by 2 bases, leaving 14 bases between them. From germline, CDR1 is MGHDK and CDR2 SYGVNS. The CDR3 runs to 13 residues. The CDR3 bases are TGTGCCAGATACAACCAGAAGACCTACGAGCAGTACTTC. Translated, it gives CARYNQKTYEQYF.